The TCR beta chain under discussion was sequenced for a study of T cell responses to AZD1222 COVID-19 vaccine. Study-level background: Both about-4-week and about-12-week second-dose recipients were combined.

Assay used: immunoSEQ multiplex PCR; TCRdb lists only in-frame clones, some missing. The sample includes about 140,000 clones, 70% to 90% of them seen just once. Trimming pared 2 bases from V and 1 base from J, leaving 8 bases between. Per the germline V gene, CDR1 is MNHEY and CDR2 is SVGEGT. This CDR3 has 15 residues. This clonotype was obtained from an adult in good health. The source material was peripheral blood, sampled on day 0 of AZD1222 vaccination. V and J are TRBV6-2 or TRBV6-3 and TRBJ2-2; D gene unclear. The CDR3 region is CASSYGSVNTGELFF. In DNA form, the CDR3 reads TGTGCCAGCAGTTACGGCAGTGTGAACACCGGGGAGCTGTTTTTT.